These T cell receptor beta chains were read from a single sample in a study of T cell repertoires in cytomegalovirus infection. TCRdb used MiXCR to reprocess the reads, holding one entry per CDR3 protein. Seen here are about 440,000 distinct CDR3 sequences, roughly a third observed once, and the top ten hold roughly 13%. The sample consisted of PBMCs. All receptors derive from a human donor in good health (CMV status not recorded). Some clones in this sample may be carry-over from other donors' samples. CDR3s include the opening cysteine and the closing phenylalanine or tryptophan. A D gene is named only where the DNA matches it firmly. The listing skips clone size in some rows; elsewhere it reads once, few, many or a size class.

abundance,v_gene,d_gene,j_gene,CDR3aa,CDR3nt
few,TRBV12-3/TRBV12-4,-,TRBJ2-2,CASSWENTGELFF,TGTGCCAGCAGTTGGGAAAACACCGGGGAGCTGTTTTTT
-,TRBV7-8,TRBD1,TRBJ1-4,CASSLKGGAGNEKLFF,TGTGCCAGCAGCTTAAAAGGGGGCGCCGGTAATGAAAAACTGTTTTTT
-,TRBV20-1,-,TRBJ1-6,CSATDIGQPANRSPLHF,TGCAGTGCTACTGATATAGGACAGCCGGCTAATCGATCACCCCTCCACTTT
few,TRBV28,-,TRBJ1-5,CASSKTDTRNQPQHF,TGTGCCAGCAGCAAAACAGACACCCGCAATCAGCCCCAGCATTTT
many,TRBV7-2,-,TRBJ2-3,CASSLDAYTQYF,TGTGCCAGCAGCCTTGACGCGTATACGCAGTATTTT
-,TRBV6-6,-,TRBJ2-1,CASSSDWDEQFF,TGTGCCAGCAGCTCCGATTGGGATGAGCAGTTCTTC
few,TRBV11-2,TRBD1,TRBJ2-1,CASREDRLLYNEQFF,TGTGCCAGCAGGGAGGACAGGCTGCTCTACAATGAGCAGTTCTTC
-,TRBV4-2,-,TRBJ2-3,CASSQETVPGGTDPPYF,TGTGCCAGCAGCCAAGAAACCGTCCCGGGGGGCACAGATCCGCCGTATTTT
many,TRBV7-2,-,TRBJ2-1,CASSLEGAVGNEQFF,TGTGCCAGCAGCTTAGAAGGGGCAGTGGGCAATGAGCAGTTCTTC
few,TRBV10-3,TRBD2,TRBJ2-3,CAISEPGLAGPTDTQYF,TGTGCCATCAGTGAGCCCGGACTAGCGGGGCCCACAGATACGCAGTATTTT
once,TRBV2,TRBD2,TRBJ2-3,CASSSTSGGPSTDTQYF,TGTGCCAGCAGTTCGACTAGCGGGGGGCCCAGCACAGATACGCAGTATTTT
few,TRBV5-1,TRBD1,TRBJ2-7,CASSLDGTVSYEQYF,TGCGCCAGCAGCTTGGACGGGACAGTCTCCTACGAGCAGTACTTC
-,TRBV5-6,-,TRBJ2-5,CASWARHMGRGQETQYF,TGTGCCAGCTGGGCCAGGCATATGGGTAGGGGACAAGAGACCCAGTACTTC
few,TRBV7-9,TRBD2,TRBJ2-2,CASSRERGRTGELFF,TGTGCCAGCAGCCGAGAGCGGGGCCGCACCGGGGAGCTGTTTTTT
-,TRBV6-1,TRBD1,TRBJ2-5,CASSYTGQGRETQYF,TGTGCCAGCAGTTACACTGGACAGGGCAGAGAGACCCAGTACTTC
few,TRBV13,TRBD1,TRBJ2-1,CASSLVGQHNEQFF,TGTGCCAGCAGCTTAGTGGGACAGCACAATGAGCAGTTCTTC
-,TRBV11-2,-,TRBJ1-5,CASSLGHQGGNQPQHF,TGTGCCAGCAGCTTAGGACACCAGGGAGGCAATCAGCCCCAGCATTTT
-,TRBV20-1,TRBD1,TRBJ2-7,CSAYRDRRHYEQYF,TGCAGTGCTTACCGGGACAGGAGGCACTACGAGCAGTACTTC
many,TRBV7-6,TRBD1,TRBJ2-7,CASSWTGNEQYF,TGTGCCAGCAGCTGGACAGGGAACGAGCAGTACTTC
-,TRBV11-2,TRBD2,TRBJ2-5,CASSLDLAYRRLADQETQYF,TGTGCCAGCAGCTTAGATCTGGCTTATCGGCGACTAGCGGATCAAGAGACCCAGTACTTC
-,TRBV19,TRBD1,TRBJ2-6,CASSRTGASSGSNCLTF,TGTGCCAGTAGTAGGACAGGTGCCAGCTCTGGTTCCAACTGCCTGACTTTC
-,TRBV12-3/TRBV12-4,TRBD1,TRBJ1-3,CASSLARGRGNTIYF,TGTGCCAGCAGTTTAGCAAGGGGGCGAGGAAACACCATATATTTT
-,TRBV20-1,TRBD1,TRBJ1-1,CSARGRTGFATEAFF,TGCAGTGCTAGAGGAAGGACAGGGTTTGCCACTGAAGCTTTCTTT
-,TRBV7-2,-,TRBJ1-5,CASSLEGTSIQPQPF,TGTGCCAGCAGCTTAGAGGGGACCAGTATTCAGCCCCAGCCTTTT
-,TRBV12-3/TRBV12-4,-,TRBJ1-6,CASSLGPLGLHF,TGTGCCAGCAGTTTGGGTCCCCTCGGCCTCCACTTT
-,TRBV7-6,-,TRBJ2-7,CASRLPESEQYF,TGTGCCAGCAGACTCCCAGAAAGCGAGCAGTACTTC
-,TRBV6-6,-,TRBJ1-1,CASSYSARDTEAFF,TGTGCCAGCAGTTACTCAGCGAGGGACACTGAAGCTTTCTTT
many,TRBV7-8,-,TRBJ1-5,CASSLEGSQPQHF,TGTGCCAGCAGCTTAGAGGGTTCTCAGCCCCAGCATTTT
many,TRBV12-3/TRBV12-4,-,TRBJ1-1,CASSGRFRNTEAFF,TGTGCCAGCAGTGGGAGGTTTAGGAACACTGAAGCTTTCTTT
-,TRBV7-8,-,TRBJ2-2,CASSLGAGPSNTGELFF,TGTGCCAGCAGCTTAGGGGCGGGGCCATCGAACACCGGGGAGCTGTTTTTT
-,TRBV28,TRBD1,TRBJ1-5,CASSLSDRGHNQPQHF,TGTGCCAGCAGTTTGAGCGACAGGGGTCACAATCAGCCCCAGCATTTT
many,TRBV7-2,-,TRBJ2-5,CASSLGLPGETQYF,TGTGCCAGCAGCTTAGGACTCCCGGGAGAGACCCAGTACTTC
-,TRBV24-1,TRBD1,TRBJ1-5,CATSDDRANQPQHF,TGTGCCACCAGTGATGACAGGGCCAATCAGCCCCAGCATTTT
-,TRBV7-3,TRBD1,TRBJ1-5,CASRRIGGRGNQPQHF,TGTGCCAGCAGACGGATAGGGGGCCGGGGCAATCAGCCCCAGCATTTT
few,TRBV20-1,TRBD1,TRBJ1-2,CSAAGTGEIDYGYTF,TGCAGTGCTGCCGGGACAGGGGAGATTGACTATGGCTACACCTTC
-,TRBV7-3,TRBD2,TRBJ2-5,CASSSLSGEETQYF,TGTGCCAGCAGCTCCCTAAGCGGGGAGGAGACCCAGTACTTC
many,TRBV7-2,-,TRBJ1-2,CASSLEARAYSYTF,TGTGCCAGCAGCTTAGAGGCTCGGGCTTATAGCTACACCTTC
few,TRBV9,-,TRBJ1-1,CASSVDVGTEAFF,TGTGCCAGCAGCGTAGACGTGGGCACTGAAGCTTTCTTT
few,TRBV6-2/TRBV6-3,-,TRBJ2-7,CATTDSYEQYF,TGTGCCACGACAGATTCCTACGAGCAGTACTTC
-,TRBV7-6,-,TRBJ2-1,CASSYRADLSSYNEQFF,TGTGCCAGCAGCTATAGGGCCGACCTCTCTTCATACAATGAGCAGTTCTTC
-,TRBV5-1,-,TRBJ1-5,CASSLRGGNNQPQHF,TGCGCCAGCAGCTTGCGGGGTGGGAACAATCAGCCCCAGCATTTT
-,TRBV5-1,-,TRBJ2-4,CASSWTVTKNIQYF,TGCGCCAGCAGCTGGACGGTTACCAAAAACATTCAGTACTTC
-,TRBV25-1,-,TRBJ2-3,CASSETGSVTDTQYF,TGTGCCAGCAGTGAGACAGGAAGCGTCACAGATACGCAGTATTTT
once,TRBV5-1,-,TRBJ1-1,CASSLAGAANTEAFF,TGCGCCAGCAGCTTGGCGGGGGCCGCGAACACTGAAGCTTTCTTT
few,TRBV7-9,-,TRBJ1-1,CASSSKTGSEEAFF,TGTGCCAGCAGCTCCAAGACAGGATCGGAGGAAGCTTTCTTT
few,TRBV29-1,-,TRBJ2-7,CSVSGSQTSYEQYF,TGCAGCGTTAGTGGCTCCCAAACCTCCTACGAGCAGTACTTC